These T cell receptor beta chains were read from a single sample in a study of T cell changes during pregnancy in multiple sclerosis. Data came from immunoSEQ multiplex PCR; TCRdb stores just in-frame clones and leaves some out. This table has under 50,000 clones, roughly 90% appearing once. The source material was CD8+ T cells from peripheral blood mononuclear cells, sampled in the third trimester of pregnancy. All receptors derive from a female donor with multiple sclerosis, enrolled in a pregnancy study. Both conserved end residues are part of each CDR3. The D gene is left open where the match is weak. Where a row states a size, it is once, few, many or the class of an expanded clone; other rows omit it.

V	size	D	J	CDR3	DNA
TRBV14	.	.	TRBJ2-7	CASSPYYEQYF	TGTGCCAGCAGCCCGTACTACGAGCAGTACTTC
TRBV7-2	.	.	TRBJ2-7	CASSFSPHEQYF	TGTGCCAGCAGCTTTAGCCCCCACGAGCAGTACTTC
TRBV25-1	once	.	TRBJ2-1	CARRTPRVQNEQFF	TGTGCCAGAAGGACCCCGAGGGTTCAAAATGAGCAGTTCTTC
TRBV7-9	few	TRBD1	TRBJ1-2	CASWAGGFGYTF	TGTGCCAGCTGGGCAGGGGGGTTTGGCTACACCTTC
TRBV11-3	.	TRBD1	TRBJ1-2	CASSSTSGGYGYGYTF	TGTGCCAGCAGCTCAACATCAGGGGGCTATGGCTATGGCTACACCTTC
TRBV5-4	.	TRBD2	TRBJ2-1	CASSWREATYNEQFF	TGTGCCAGCAGCTGGCGGGAGGCCACCTACAATGAGCAGTTCTTC
TRBV19	.	TRBD1	TRBJ1-5	CASSIRTGWIQPQHF	TGTGCCAGTAGTATCAGGACAGGGTGGATTCAGCCCCAGCATTTT
TRBV7-6	once	.	TRBJ2-3	CASSPEIDTQYF	TGTGCCAGCAGCCCGGAGATAGATACGCAGTATTTT
TRBV19	.	.	TRBJ2-3	CASSPRSIASHADTQYF	TGTGCCAGTAGTCCCCGCTCAATAGCGAGCCACGCAGATACGCAGTATTTT
TRBV28	.	TRBD2	TRBJ2-7	CASSLLAGGPREQYF	TGTGCCAGCAGTTTATTAGCGGGAGGGCCGCGCGAGCAGTACTTC
TRBV2	.	.	TRBJ2-7	CASSDLVSGEQYF	TGTGCCAGCAGTGATCTGGTATCCGGGGAGCAGTACTTC
TRBV2	.	.	TRBJ2-1	CASSGWGGVNEQFF	TGTGCCAGCAGTGGGTGGGGGGGCGTAAATGAGCAGTTCTTC
TRBV7-2	.	TRBD2	TRBJ2-7	CASSSFLGILAGEGEQYF	TGTGCCAGCAGCTCCTTCCTAGGGATACTAGCGGGAGAGGGAGAGCAGTACTTC
TRBV28	once	TRBD1	TRBJ2-7	CASSKLGTGTGIYEQYF	TGTGCCAGCAGTAAATTAGGAACCGGGACAGGGATCTACGAGCAGTACTTC
TRBV6-6	.	.	TRBJ1-1	CASSYPGEMNTEAFF	TGTGCCAGCAGTTATCCAGGGGAAATGAACACTGAAGCTTTCTTT
TRBV19	.	.	TRBJ2-1	CASSIGESYNEQFF	TGTGCCAGTAGTATCGGGGAATCCTACAATGAGCAGTTCTTC
TRBV5-6	few	TRBD2	TRBJ2-4	CASSLGSGGAKNIQYF	TGTGCCAGCAGCTTGGGTTCGGGGGGGGCCAAAAACATTCAGTACTTC
TRBV29-1	few	.	TRBJ1-1	CSVEDLKGAFF	TGCAGCGTTGAAGATCTTAAGGGGGCTTTCTTT
TRBV11-2	.	.	TRBJ2-1	CASSLDGGMAYNEQFF	TGTGCCAGCAGCTTAGATGGCGGGATGGCCTACAATGAGCAGTTCTTC
TRBV29-1	.	.	TRBJ2-7	CSVEDSQGYEQYF	TGCAGCGTTGAAGACTCCCAGGGTTACGAGCAGTACTTC
TRBV5-6	.	TRBD1	TRBJ1-2	CASSLPTGAGGYTF	TGTGCCAGCAGCTTGCCCACAGGGGCAGGTGGCTACACCTTC
TRBV27	.	.	TRBJ2-3	CASTRGGTDTQYF	TGTGCCAGCACGCGGGGTGGGACAGATACGCAGTATTTT
TRBV7-2	.	.	TRBJ1-2	CASSPSSGVYGYTF	TGTGCCAGCAGCCCGTCCTCCGGGGTCTATGGCTACACCTTC
TRBV13	.	.	TRBJ2-3	CASSLSSGVGRTDTQYF	TGTGCCAGCAGCTTATCATCAGGGGTTGGACGCACAGATACGCAGTATTTT
TRBV12-5	.	.	TRBJ2-4	CASGLVRGGEAKNIQYF	TGTGCTAGTGGTTTGGTAAGAGGAGGGGAGGCCAAAAACATTCAGTACTTC
TRBV7-9	.	TRBD1	TRBJ2-1	CASSPGTGGPSYNEQFF	TGTGCCAGCAGCCCCGGGACAGGGGGCCCCTCCTACAATGAGCAGTTCTTC
TRBV19	.	TRBD2	TRBJ2-7	CASSGTSGGLYEQYF	TGTGCCAGTAGCGGGACTAGCGGGGGACTCTACGAGCAGTACTTC
TRBV11-2	.	TRBD2	TRBJ2-1	CASSQEAGGLYNEQFF	TGTGCCAGCAGCCAAGAGGCGGGAGGGCTATACAATGAGCAGTTCTTC
TRBV5-6	.	.	TRBJ2-1	CASSLGLDSYYNEQFF	TGTGCCAGCAGCTTGGGGTTGGACAGTTACTACAATGAGCAGTTCTTC
TRBV19	.	TRBD2	TRBJ2-1	CASSIAAGADEQFF	TGTGCCAGTAGTATCGCAGCGGGAGCAGACGAGCAGTTCTTC
TRBV28	.	TRBD2	TRBJ2-7	CASSLPRTSGRRTYEQYF	TGTGCCAGCAGTTTACCCCGGACTAGCGGGAGGCGAACCTACGAGCAGTACTTC
TRBV19	.	.	TRBJ1-2	CASSTPTGYYGYTF	TGTGCCAGTAGTACCCCGACAGGATACTATGGCTACACCTTC
TRBV2	.	.	TRBJ2-5	CASSEEPSYGETQYF	TGTGCCAGCAGTGAGGAGCCATCATATGGGGAGACCCAGTACTTC
TRBV7-9	.	TRBD1	TRBJ2-1	CASSLPAGQGQGEQFF	TGTGCCAGCAGCTTGCCCGCCGGACAGGGGCAAGGTGAGCAGTTCTTC
TRBV6-5	.	.	TRBJ1-1	CASSPSELTSTEAFF	TGTGCCAGCAGCCCCTCCGAGCTAACTAGCACTGAAGCTTTCTTT
TRBV5-4	once	.	TRBJ2-7	CASSFRGDHEQYF	TGTGCCAGCAGCTTTAGAGGAGATCACGAGCAGTACTTC
TRBV7-9	once	TRBD1	TRBJ2-7	CASSPPGTGGGEQYF	TGTGCCAGCAGCCCTCCCGGGACAGGGGGCGGCGAGCAGTACTTC
TRBV7-9	.	.	TRBJ2-6	CASRLQGPGANVLTF	TGTGCCAGCAGGCTACAGGGACCCGGGGCCAACGTCCTGACTTTC
TRBV4-3	few	TRBD2	TRBJ2-7	CASSQAWGGSYEQYF	TGCGCCAGCAGCCAAGCCTGGGGGGGGTCCTACGAGCAGTACTTC
TRBV4-1	.	.	TRBJ1-2	CASSVPGGNYGYTF	TGCGCCAGCAGCGTGCCCGGAGGTAACTATGGCTACACCTTC
TRBV19	.	.	TRBJ2-1	CASSILVSSYNEQFF	TGTGCCAGTAGTATTCTCGTGTCCTCCTACAATGAGCAGTTCTTC
TRBV7-9	.	.	TRBJ2-2	CASSLELGGPTGELFF	TGTGCCAGCAGCTTAGAGTTGGGGGGACCCACCGGGGAGCTGTTTTTT
TRBV6-5	.	TRBD1	TRBJ2-1	CASSRTLGTDNEQFF	TGTGCCAGCAGCCGCACCCTCGGGACAGACAATGAGCAGTTCTTC
TRBV4-3	once	TRBD2	TRBJ2-3	CASSLGTSGTDTQYF	TGCGCCAGCAGCCTCGGGACTAGCGGTACAGATACGCAGTATTTT
TRBV30	.	TRBD1	TRBJ2-5	CAWTPGTGVQETQYF	TGTGCCTGGACCCCCGGGACAGGAGTCCAAGAGACCCAGTACTTC
TRBV2	.	TRBD2	TRBJ2-1	CASSELPSGRAYEQFF	TGTGCCAGCAGTGAATTGCCTAGCGGGAGGGCCTATGAGCAGTTCTTC
TRBV11-2	.	.	TRBJ2-7	CASSFSAGASYEQYF	TGTGCCAGCAGCTTCTCGGCGGGGGCCTCCTACGAGCAGTACTTC
TRBV7-3	.	.	TRBJ2-5	CASSLTPGELWETQYF	TGTGCCAGCAGCTTAACCCCTGGGGAGTTGTGGGAGACCCAGTACTTC
TRBV23-1	.	TRBD1	TRBJ2-2	CASSQVMTGGITGELFF	TGCGCCAGCAGTCAGGTGATGACAGGGGGCATCACCGGGGAGCTGTTTTTT
TRBV19	.	TRBD2	TRBJ2-1	CASTGGSSGYHNEQFF	TGTGCCAGTACGGGGGGTTCATCGGGATACCACAATGAGCAGTTCTTC
TRBV4-3	.	.	TRBJ1-6	CASSQDSSSPLHF	TGCGCCAGCAGCCAAGATTCGAGTTCACCCCTCCACTTT
TRBV19	.	TRBD1	TRBJ2-3	CASSYGTGEADTQYF	TGTGCCAGTAGTTATGGGACAGGGGAAGCAGATACGCAGTATTTT
TRBV9	.	.	TRBJ1-3	CASSQGLGASGNTIYF	TGTGCCAGCAGCCAAGGGCTGGGGGCGAGTGGAAACACCATATATTTT
TRBV6-5	.	TRBD2	TRBJ2-1	CASSLGLAGQTRQFF	TGTGCCAGCAGTTTGGGACTAGCGGGCCAAACACGTCAGTTCTTC
TRBV27	once	.	TRBJ2-2	CASSLSGSGELFF	TGTGCCAGCAGTTTATCGGGCTCGGGGGAGCTGTTTTTT
TRBV5-1	.	TRBD2	TRBJ2-5	CASSLSLAGGQAAETQYF	TGCGCCAGCAGCTTATCCCTAGCGGGAGGTCAGGCGGCAGAGACCCAGTACTTC
TRBV11-2	.	TRBD2	TRBJ2-7	CASSFSGGLDEQYF	TGTGCCAGCAGCTTTAGCGGGGGTCTCGACGAGCAGTACTTC
TRBV7-2	.	.	TRBJ2-3	CASSPGILLGTQYF	TGTGCCAGCAGCCCCGGGATTCTTCTGGGTACGCAGTATTTT
TRBV18	once	TRBD1	TRBJ1-2	CASSPMRKQGSHYGYTF	TGTGCCAGCTCACCCATGAGGAAACAGGGGTCGCACTATGGCTACACCTTC
TRBV7-3	.	TRBD1	TRBJ2-1	CASSLAGGWYEQFF	TGTGCCAGCAGCTTAGCAGGGGGCTGGTATGAGCAGTTCTTC